This T cell receptor beta chain is from a study of blood T cell repertoires in COVID-19. In the study overall: From T cells, B-cell-depleted T cells, or PBMCs came the material, which was cDNA or gDNA.

TCRdb's table, derived via immunoSEQ multiplex PCR, lists solely in-frame clones and lacks some. Of almost 250,000 clones in the sample, approximately 85% are singletons; the top ten hold 9.1%. The CDR3 sequence is 12 residues long. The germline V gene encodes CDR1 GTSNPN and CDR2 SVGIG (reference sequence). V was shortened by 5 bases and J by 1 base, with 8 bases between the two germline ends. This rearrangement joins TRBV30 to TRBJ1-1, with a tentative D call TRBD1 (5 bases). Sequencing was done on a sample of PBMCs or T cells enriched from blood (not recorded which). This TCR derives from a woman in her fifties or sixties with acute COVID-19. The CDR3 sequence is CAWGHTNTEAFF. The CDR3 region has the DNA TGTGCCTGGGGACACACGAACACTGAAGCTTTCTTT.